This T cell receptor (beta chain) derives from a study of Ad26.COV2.S vaccination and SARS-CoV-2 variants. General study points: With respect to non-spike TCR breadth, vaccine and placebo recipients were similar. CD8+ and CD4+ T cells specific for spike reportedly responded with substantial breadth after vaccination. Total T cell responses may have been underestimated by the TCR breadth and depth analyses. Those who received the vaccine showed greater spike-specific TCR breadth than those given placebo.

This CDR3 region has 17 residues. The ends were cut back, 3 bases at V and 3 bases at J, with 18 bases in the middle. CDR1 and CDR2 from the germline V gene are KGHSH and LQKENI. Sequencing used immunoSEQ multiplex PCR; TCRdb keeps in-frame clones, though not all of them. The sample includes just over 350,000 clones, about 91% of them seen just once. A word on this clone: Antigen: not known.

This chain joins TRBV18 and TRBJ1-3; unclear D gene. Sequenced here: peripheral blood, sampled after recovery from COVID-19. The source of this sequence is a human donor who had recovered from COVID-19. The CDR3 is CASSPTSRKRSGNTIYF. The DNA of the CDR3 is TGTGCCAGCTCACCGACGAGTAGGAAAAGAAGTGGAAACACCATATATTTT.